The 10 T cell receptor beta chains given below trace back to one sample, sequenced in a study of T cells in Graves' hyperthyroidism and ophthalmopathy. RNA transcripts were the template for amplifying TCR beta CDR3 regions. An initial round of RT-PCR targeting the TCR CDR3 relied on the HTBI primer set. TCRdb called the multiplex PCR reads again in MiXCR, with one record for every CDR3 protein. The sample yields hundreds of thousands of distinct CDR3 sequences, 38% seen once. The sequencing sample was made of blood. The receptors were sampled from a man between 18 and 35 years old with Graves' hyperthyroidism.

In its sample, this clonotype was seen a few times. The J gene is TRBJ2-2, the V gene TRBV5-4; D uncertain. Trimming shortened V by 4 bases and J by 2 bases, and 6 bases separated the two germline ends. The length of the CDR3 is 13 residues. Germline values: CDR1 SGHNT, CDR2 YYREEE (reference sequence). The CDR3 protein is CASSQKNTGELFF. CDR3 bases: TGTGCCAGCAGCCAAAAAAACACCGGGGAGCTGTTTTTT.

This clonotype was counted only a few times. The rearrangement joins TRBV7-9 to TRBJ1-2, with TRBD1 matching 7 bases. Germline V gives CDR1 SEHNR, CDR2 FQNEAQ (reference sequence). The junction had 4 bases not matched to a gene; V was cut back by 3 bases and J by 0 bases. CDR3 size: 15 residues. The CDR3, as DNA: TGTGCCAGCAGCTTCACAGGGGACGCTAACTATGGCTACACCTTC. It is translated as CASSFTGDANYGYTF. Full variable domain (outside the CDR3, taken from reference TRBV7-9 and TRBJ1-2): DTGVSQNPRHKITKRGQNVTFRCDPISEHNRLYWYRQTLGQGPEFLTYFQNEAQLEKSRLLSDRFSAERPKGSFSTLEIQRTEQGDSAMYLCASSFTGDANYGYTFGSGTRLTVV.

This clonotype was detected only a few times. The chain combines TRBV7-2 with TRBJ1-1; possible D gene TRBD1, 6 bases. Trimming cost V 5 bases and J 1 base, with 11 bases left between them. In germline, CDR1 is SGHTA, CDR2 FQGNSA. The CDR3 loop spans 14 amino acids. The CDR3 protein is CASSRDNQNTEAFF. CDR3 in DNA: TGTGCCAGCAGCAGGGACAACCAGAACACTGAAGCTTTCTTT. The full variable domain, with the rest looked up from reference TRBV7-2 and TRBJ1-1, is GAGVSQSPSNKVTEKGKDVELRCDPISGHTALYWYRQSLGQGLEFLIYFQGNSAPDKSGLPSDRFSAERTGGSVSTLTIQRTQQEDSAVYLCASSRDNQNTEAFFGQGTRLTVV.

Of note for this clonotype: Since the CDR3 does not end with the conserved phenylalanine or tryptophan, this likely comes from a read error. The DNA is omitted, as the CDR3 cannot be located on it reliably, and the CDR3 follows TCRdb's listing. The rearrangement links TRBV19 to TRBJ1-1. Per the germline V gene, CDR1 is LNHDA and CDR2 is SQIVND (reference sequence). Ends included, the CDR3 has 9 residues. This CDR3 is CASRDGANY.

This rearrangement joins TRBV12-3 or TRBV12-4 to TRBJ2-7, with TRBD2 matching over 8 bases. The CDR3 spans 17 residues. J lost 2 bases, V lost 2 bases, and 11 bases had no gene match. The CDR3 coding sequence is TGTGCCAGCAGTTTAAACCTCGCGGGACTAGGGACCTACGAGCAGTACTTC. Translated, it gives CASSLNLAGLGTYEQYF.

The chain joins TRBV7-2 to TRBJ1-1, with D tentatively TRBD1 (5 bases). V lost 4 bases and J lost 1, with 10 bases in between. Germline V CDR1 and CDR2: SGHTA, FQGNSA. The length of the CDR3 is 14 residues. In DNA, the CDR3 is TGTGCCAGCAGCTCCTCCAGGGAGAACACTGAAGCTTTCTTT. It encodes CASSSSRENTEAFF.

The chain employs TRBV20-1 and TRBJ1-1; no clear D. The ends were cut back, 1 base at V and 4 bases at J, with 13 bases in the middle. The CDR3 loop spans 14 amino acids. Per the germline V gene, CDR1 is DFQATT and CDR2 is SNEGSKA (reference sequence). This CDR3 is CSARGLGLGTEAFF. The CDR3 DNA reads TGCAGTGCTAGAGGGTTAGGGTTGGGCACTGAAGCTTTCTTT.

The chain uses TRBV15 and TRBJ1-3; no firm D call. V lost 1 base and J 0 bases, leaving 4 bases between the germline ends. CDR3 size: 14 residues. The germline V gene encodes CDR1 LNHNV and CDR2 YYDKDF (reference sequence). CDR3 DNA: TGTGCCACCAGCAGAGGGGGCTCTGGAAACACCATATATTTT. It codes for CATSRGGSGNTIYF.

As concerns this clonotype: Being one base from a much bigger clone, this may be a read error. The chain links TRBV5-1 to TRBJ1-1; 7 bases line up with TRBD1. This CDR3 has 14 residues. The ends lost 4 bases at V and 7 bases at J; junction bases unmatched: 10. CDR1 is SGHRS and CDR2 is YFSETQ in the germline V gene. The DNA of the CDR3 is TGCGCCAGCAGCCGAGGACAGGAACCAGGTGAAGCTTTCTTT. Translated: CASSRGQEPGEAFF.

In this sample, this clonotype turned up many times. V is TRBV19 and J is TRBJ2-2, with TRBD1 identical over 9 bases. CDR1 is LNHDA, CDR2 SQIVND, per germline (reference sequence). This CDR3 is built from 15 residues. The trim removed 5 bases at V and 4 bases at J, leaving 5 bases unmatched. In nucleotides, the CDR3 is TGTGCCAGTAGTTCCCGGGACAGGGCCACCGGGGAGCTGTTTTTT. Amino acids: CASSSRDRATGELFF.